The 22 T cell receptor beta chains in this list originate from one sample, sequenced in a study of identical twins. One entry per CDR3 protein results from TCRdb running MiXCR on the 5' RACE reads. This sample has 240,000 or so distinct CDR3 sequences, with about 7.3% found just once. The sample was also reused in another study, on yellow fever vaccine responses in identical twins.

The sequenced sample was memory (CD45RO+) T cells sorted from blood. The receptors originated from a woman between 18 and 30 years old in good health.

This clonotype was counted a few times. This chain connects TRBV3-1 to TRBJ2-7; 10 bases are a match to TRBD1. The CDR3 contains 15 residues. Trimming took 1 base from V and 2 from J; bases not matched to a gene: 2. Germline V gene sequence: CDR1 LGHDT, CDR2 YNNKEL (reference sequence). This CDR3 reads CASSQGTGGTYEQYF. CDR3 DNA sequence: TGTGCCAGCAGCCAAGGGACAGGGGGGACCTACGAGCAGTACTTC.

This clonotype was seen more than once but under ten times. The chain uses TRBV2 and TRBJ1-5, with D unclear. This CDR3 comprises 13 residues. V lost 6 bases, J lost 1 base, and 7 bases lay in between. CDR1 and CDR2 from the germline V gene are SNHLY and FYNNEI. Here the CDR3 reads CASRVASNQPQHF. In DNA, the CDR3 is TGTGCCAGCAGGGTTGCAAGCAATCAGCCCCAGCATTTT.

This clonotype occurred a few times. The chain combines TRBV3-1 with TRBJ2-1; TRBD1 aligns across 8 bases. Germline V gene data show CDR1 as LGHDT and CDR2 as YNNKEL (reference sequence). This CDR3 has 16 residues. The ends lost 4 bases at V and 6 bases at J; junction bases unmatched: 11. CDR3 sequence reads: CASSPLGQGALNEQFF. In DNA, the CDR3 is TGTGCCAGCAGCCCCCTGGGGCAGGGGGCCCTCAATGAGCAGTTCTTC.

This clonotype came up a few times. The chain recombines TRBV12-3 or TRBV12-4 with TRBJ1-4; D is uncertain. V lost 6 bases to trimming and J lost 0 bases, with 8 bases between them. The length of the CDR3 is 14 residues. The CDR3 DNA reads TGTGCCAGCAGACTAAAAGCAACTAATGAAAAACTGTTTTTT. Protein product: CASRLKATNEKLFF.

This clonotype was seen ten or more times. This sequence joins TRBV29-1 and TRBJ1-2, with D possibly matching TRBD1 (6 bases). CDR1 is SQVTM, CDR2 ANQGSEA, per germline. V was shortened by 3 bases and J by 2 bases, with 19 bases between the two germline ends. The CDR3 spans 16 residues. CDR3 amino acids: CSVDSKGGTGNYGYTF. In DNA, the CDR3 is TGCAGCGTTGACTCCAAAGGGGGGACGGGGAACTATGGCTACACCTTC.

V gene TRBV28 combines with J gene TRBJ2-1; D not resolved. Germline loops: CDR1 MDHEN, CDR2 SYDVKM. The CDR3 totals 13 residues. The V end was cut by 7 bases, the J end by 2 bases, with 9 bases between. This CDR3 is CASNRATYNEQFF. The CDR3 DNA sequence: TGTGCCAGCAACCGGGCTACCTACAATGAGCAGTTCTTC. Supplemented by reference TRBV28 and TRBJ2-1, the full variable domain reads DVKVTQSSRYLVKRTGEKVFLECVQDMDHENMFWYRQDPGLGLRLIYFSYDVKMKEKGDIPEGYSVSREKKERFSLILESASTNQTSMYLCASNRATYNEQFFGPGTRLTVL.

This clonotype has only a few counts. The DNA for the CDR3 is TGCAGTGGCCGGGAGTACCAAGAGACCCAGTACTTC. As protein: CSGREYQETQYF. The chain employs TRBV20-1 and TRBJ2-5; possible D gene TRBD2, 6 bases. Trimming removed 7 bases at V and 0 bases at J, with 9 bases between. CDR1 is DFQATT, CDR2 SNEGSKA, per germline (reference sequence). This CDR3 is built from 12 residues.

V and J are TRBV5-1 and TRBJ2-1; 12 bases fit TRBD1. The V and J ends lost 6 bases and 5 bases, in that order; junction bases with no gene match: 9. The CDR3 consists of 16 residues. CDR1 SGHRS and CDR2 YFSETQ come from the germline V gene. The CDR3 region is CASTLSGDRGHNEQFF. The DNA for the CDR3 is TGCGCCAGCACTCTCTCCGGGGACAGGGGGCACAATGAGCAGTTCTTC.

In its sample, this clonotype ranks as medium-sized. The chain joins TRBV12-3 or TRBV12-4 to TRBJ2-2, with 10 positions matching TRBD1. V trimming: 5 bases; J trimming: 4 bases; junction bases outside the gene matches: 1. The CDR3 is made up of 14 amino acids. The CDR3 DNA reads as TGTGCCAGCAGTCGACAGGGGGCCACCGGGGAGCTGTTTTTT. Its translation is CASSRQGATGELFF.

This clonotype was found many times. The rearrangement links TRBV28 to TRBJ2-1; 7 bases map to TRBD1. J lost 8 bases, V lost 6 bases, and 10 bases had no gene match. CDR3 length: 14 residues. Germline V gives CDR1 MDHEN, CDR2 SYDVKM. This CDR3 reads CASRNRGRLHEQFF. CDR3 bases: TGTGCCAGCAGAAACAGGGGCCGTTTACATGAGCAGTTCTTC.

V is TRBV5-1 and J is TRBJ1-4, with D unresolved. Germline V gives CDR1 SGHRS, CDR2 YFSETQ. Trimming removed 0 bases at V and 6 bases at J, with 15 bases between. CDR3 length equals 16 residues. For the CDR3, the DNA is TGCGCCAGCAGCTTGGGGCAGGTCATGCCTGATGAAAAACTGTTTTTT. It is translated as CASSLGQVMPDEKLFF.

As concerns this clonotype: The junction departs from germline at one end; a sequencing error may be responsible. The chain uses TRBV5-7 and TRBJ2-6; no clear D gene. TRBV5-7 is classed as an ORF, of uncertain function. The CDR3 covers 21 residues. The CDR3 loop is CASGLEFLRSGLGSGANVLTF. The DNA of the CDR3 is TGTGCCAGCGGCTTGGAGTTCCTCCGCTCCGGCCTGGGGTCTGGGGCCAACGTCCTGACTTTC.

This clonotype was counted a few times. This chain connects TRBV19 to TRBJ2-1; unclear D gene. There are 15 residues in the CDR3. Deletions cut 1 base from V and 1 base from J, with 8 bases between. CDR1 is LNHDA and CDR2 is SQIVND in the germline V gene (reference sequence). Here the CDR3 reads CASSIAAYSYNEQFF. The CDR3, as DNA: TGTGCCAGTAGTATAGCGGCTTATTCCTACAATGAGCAGTTCTTC.

The sample holds many counts of this clonotype. The gene calls are TRBV2 and TRBJ1-4, with 8 bases identical to TRBD1. The length of the CDR3 is 14 residues. Germline V gene lookup returns CDR1 SNHLY and CDR2 FYNNEI. V lost 6 bases, J lost 4 bases, and 4 bases stayed unmatched. The CDR3 DNA sequence: TGTGCCAGCAGAGCGGACAGGGTTAATGAAAAACTGTTTTTT. Translation gives CASRADRVNEKLFF.

This clonotype has more than one count but fewer than ten. The chain combines TRBV5-1 with TRBJ1-1, with no clear D. The V end was cut by 2 bases, the J end by 5 bases, with 7 bases between. The CDR3 has 12 residues. Per the germline V gene, CDR1 is SGHRS and CDR2 is YFSETQ. CDR3 in DNA: TGCGCCAGCAGCTTTACGGGGACTGAAGCTTTCTTT. This gives the protein CASSFTGTEAFF.

This chain connects TRBV20-1 to TRBJ2-1, with 9 bases aligning to TRBD2. Germline lookup yields CDR1 DFQATT and CDR2 SNEGSKA (reference sequence). The CDR3 has 13 amino acids. V shed 3 bases, J shed 10 bases, and the junction held 7 bases outside the gene matches. The CDR3 here is CSASGGRAGEQFF. In nucleotides, the CDR3 is TGCAGTGCTAGTGGCGGGAGGGCCGGAGAGCAGTTCTTC.

There are many counts of this clonotype. This rearrangement joins TRBV5-1 to TRBJ2-5, with D unclear. Deletions cut 4 bases from V and 5 bases from J, with 6 bases between. The CDR3 has 11 residues. Germline V gene sequence: CDR1 SGHRS, CDR2 YFSETQ. CDR3: CASSNEETQYF. CDR3 sequence (DNA): TGCGCCAGCAGCAATGAGGAGACCCAGTACTTC.

V is TRBV24-1 and J is TRBJ2-7, with D possibly matching TRBD1 (5 bases). The V end lost 3 bases, the J end lost 6 bases, and 17 bases lay between the germline ends. Germline-derived CDR1 and CDR2 are KGHDR and SFDVKD. The CDR3 is 15 amino acids. CDR3 nucleotide sequence: TGTGCCACCAGTGATGCCCGGGTGGGGCTGGGCGAGCAGTACTTC. It specifies CATSDARVGLGEQYF.

This clonotype was counted only a few times. This chain connects TRBV6-1 to TRBJ2-6; TRBD1 matches 11 bases. Germline V CDR1 and CDR2: MNHNS, SASEGT. Trimming cost V 8 bases and J 1 base; bases outside gene matches: 7. The CDR3 runs to 17 residues. The CDR3 DNA is TGTGCCAGCTCCTTCGGGACAGGGGGTTCTGGGGCCAACGTCCTGACTTTC. It is translated as CASSFGTGGSGANVLTF.

This clonotype was seen only a few times. The chain uses TRBV20-1 and TRBJ2-5; a possible D gene is TRBD2 (5 bases). The CDR3 is 14 amino acids. Germline CDR1 reads DFQATT; CDR2 reads SNEGSKA (reference sequence). The V end lost 0 bases, the J end lost 4 bases, and 12 bases lay between the germline ends. The CDR3 nucleotides read TGCAGTGCTAGAGATAAAAGGGAGCGAGAGACCCAGTACTTC. This translates into CSARDKRERETQYF.

This clonotype was picked up many times. The chain joins TRBV6-1 to TRBJ1-1, with 7 bases identical to TRBD1. The length of the CDR3 is 13 residues. Germline V gene sequence: CDR1 MNHNS, CDR2 SASEGT. The V segment lost 7 bases and the J segment 4 bases; nucleotides outside the gene matches: 6. The CDR3 reads CASTEGASTEAFF. As DNA, the CDR3 is TGTGCCAGCACCGAGGGGGCTAGCACTGAAGCTTTCTTT.

This clonotype was recorded many times. This sequence joins TRBV7-9 and TRBJ1-1; no reliable D call. V was clipped by 8 bases and J by 1 base, with 17 bases between them. The CDR3 is 15 amino acids. Germline V CDR1 and CDR2: SEHNR, FQNEAQ (reference sequence). The CDR3 nucleotides are TGTGCCAGCTCCTCGGAGCCCCTGAAGAACACTGAAGCTTTCTTT. Its translation is CASSSEPLKNTEAFF.